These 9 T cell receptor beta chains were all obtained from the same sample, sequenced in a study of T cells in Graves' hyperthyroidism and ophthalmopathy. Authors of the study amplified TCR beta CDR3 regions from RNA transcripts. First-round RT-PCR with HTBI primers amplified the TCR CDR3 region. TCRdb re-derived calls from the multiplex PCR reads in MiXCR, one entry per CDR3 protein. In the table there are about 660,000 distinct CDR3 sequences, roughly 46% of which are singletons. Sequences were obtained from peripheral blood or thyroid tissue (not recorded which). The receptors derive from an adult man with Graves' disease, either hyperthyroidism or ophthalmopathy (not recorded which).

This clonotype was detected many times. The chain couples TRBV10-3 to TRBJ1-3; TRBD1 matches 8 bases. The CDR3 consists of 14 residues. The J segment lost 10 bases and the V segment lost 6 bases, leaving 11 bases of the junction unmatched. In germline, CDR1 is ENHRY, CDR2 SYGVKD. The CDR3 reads CAIRPSQGGMTIYF. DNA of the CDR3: TGTGCCATCAGACCCTCACAGGGGGGGATGACCATATATTTT.

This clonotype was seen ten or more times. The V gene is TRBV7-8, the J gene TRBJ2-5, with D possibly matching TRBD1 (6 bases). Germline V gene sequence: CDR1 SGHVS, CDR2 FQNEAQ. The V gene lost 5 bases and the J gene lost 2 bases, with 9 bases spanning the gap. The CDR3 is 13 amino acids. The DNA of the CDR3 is TGTGCCAGCAGCCCTCAGGGGCAAGAGACCCAGTACTTC. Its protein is CASSPQGQETQYF.

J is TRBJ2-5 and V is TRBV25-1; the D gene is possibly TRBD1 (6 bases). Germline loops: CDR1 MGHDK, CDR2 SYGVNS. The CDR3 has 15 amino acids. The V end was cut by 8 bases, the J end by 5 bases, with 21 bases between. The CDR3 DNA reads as TGTGCCAGCTCACCACCCCAGGGGAACGGCGAGACCCAGTACTTC. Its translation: CASSPPQGNGETQYF.

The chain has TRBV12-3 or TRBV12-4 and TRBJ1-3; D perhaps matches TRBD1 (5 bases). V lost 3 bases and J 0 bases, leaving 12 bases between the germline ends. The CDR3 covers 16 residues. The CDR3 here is CASSFGGVGSGNTIYF. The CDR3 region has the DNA TGTGCCAGCAGTTTCGGGGGGGTGGGCTCTGGAAACACCATATATTTT.

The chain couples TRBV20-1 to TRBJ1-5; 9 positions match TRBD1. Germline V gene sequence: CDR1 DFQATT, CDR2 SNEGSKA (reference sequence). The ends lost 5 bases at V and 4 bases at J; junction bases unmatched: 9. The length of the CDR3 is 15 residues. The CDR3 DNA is TGCAGTGCTCGCGAGACGACAGGGGGAAATCAGCCCCAGCATTTT. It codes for CSARETTGGNQPQHF.

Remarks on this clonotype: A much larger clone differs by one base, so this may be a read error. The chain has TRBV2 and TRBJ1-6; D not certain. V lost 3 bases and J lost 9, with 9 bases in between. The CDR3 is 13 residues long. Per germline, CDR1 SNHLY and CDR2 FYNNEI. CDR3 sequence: CASSEEQISPLHF. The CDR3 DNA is TGTGCCAGCAGTGAGGAGCAGATTTCACCCCTCCACTTT.

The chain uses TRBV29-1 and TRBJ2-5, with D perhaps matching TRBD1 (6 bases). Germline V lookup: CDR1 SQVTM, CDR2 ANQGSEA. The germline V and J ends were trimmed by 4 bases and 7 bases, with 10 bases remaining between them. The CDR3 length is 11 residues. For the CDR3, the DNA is TGCAGCGTTGTTATACAGGGGACCCAGTACTTC. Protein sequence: CSVVIQGTQYF.

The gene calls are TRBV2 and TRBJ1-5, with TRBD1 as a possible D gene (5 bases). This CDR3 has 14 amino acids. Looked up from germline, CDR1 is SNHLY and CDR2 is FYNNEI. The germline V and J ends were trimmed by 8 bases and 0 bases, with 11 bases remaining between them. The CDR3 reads CASELTDSNQPQHF. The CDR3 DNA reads TGTGCCAGCGAGCTGACAGATAGCAATCAGCCCCAGCATTTT.

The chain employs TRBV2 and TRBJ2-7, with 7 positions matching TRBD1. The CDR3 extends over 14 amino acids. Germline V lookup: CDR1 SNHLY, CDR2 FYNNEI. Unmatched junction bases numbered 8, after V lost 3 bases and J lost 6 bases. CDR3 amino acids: CASSDSTGRGEQYF. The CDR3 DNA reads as TGTGCCAGCAGTGACTCGACAGGGCGTGGCGAGCAGTACTTC.